A single sample gave rise to the 9 T cell receptor beta chains below, sequenced in a study of blood T cell repertoires in COVID-19. Repertoires were generated with immunoSEQ multiplex PCR, while TCRdb's copy carries only in-frame clones and drops some. The sample lists 250,000 to 300,000 clones; approximately 88% were seen once. The specimen sequenced was peripheral blood. The receptors were sampled from a middle-aged woman who had recovered from COVID-19.

This clone was detected only once. This rearrangement joins TRBV6-6 to TRBJ1-2, with 10 bases that match TRBD1. Germline V gene data show CDR1 as MNHNY and CDR2 as SVGAGI (reference sequence). The CDR3 runs 14 residues. With 6 bases clipped from V and 2 bases from J, the junction kept 3 bases outside the gene matches. In DNA form, the CDR3 reads TGTGCCAGCAGCCGGACAGGGGGGAACTATGGCTACACCTTC. It is translated as CASSRTGGNYGYTF.

The V call is TRBV28, the J call TRBJ2-1; 12 bases map to TRBD2. CDR1 is MDHEN, CDR2 SYDVKM, per germline. J lost 4 bases, V lost 6 bases, and 13 bases had no gene match. CDR3 length: 18 amino acids. CDR3 region: CASSPGLAGSIPYNEQFF. CDR3 DNA: TGTGCCAGCAGCCCCGGACTAGCGGGATCCATCCCGTACAATGAGCAGTTCTTC.

The chain combines TRBV19 with TRBJ2-1, with 7 bases that match TRBD2. Trimming cost V 5 bases and J 5 bases; bases outside gene matches: 18. CDR1 is LNHDA, CDR2 SQIVND, per germline (reference sequence). The CDR3 length is 18 residues. The CDR3: CASSWGEGRDSGNNEQFF. CDR3 bases: TGTGCCAGTAGTTGGGGGGAGGGTCGGGATTCTGGGAACAATGAGCAGTTCTTC.

This chain uses TRBV10-3 with TRBJ2-1; TRBD2 matches at 7 bases. J was trimmed by 3 bases and V by 4 bases; bases with no gene match: 9. Germline CDR1 ENHRY, CDR2 SYGVKD. This CDR3 is built from 16 residues. In DNA, the CDR3 is TGTGCCATCAGTGGGAGTGAAGCGGGAAACTACAATGAGCAGTTCTTC. Its translation: CAISGSEAGNYNEQFF.

V gene TRBV27 combines with J gene TRBJ1-1; TRBD1 agrees at 7 bases. This CDR3 has 15 residues. V was clipped by 5 bases and J by 0 bases; unmatched bases: 6. Germline V CDR1 and CDR2: MNHEY, SMNVEV (reference sequence). The CDR3 region has the DNA TGTGCCAGCAGTCCGCCGGGACAGATGAACACTGAAGCTTTCTTT. Translated: CASSPPGQMNTEAFF.

There are a few counts of this clone. V is TRBV7-2 and J is TRBJ1-5; D remains ambiguous. Germline assignment: CDR1 SGHTA and CDR2 FQGNSA. V was cut by 3 bases and J by 0 bases, with 3 bases left in between. The CDR3 covers 13 residues. CDR3: CASSFNSNQPQHF. The CDR3, as DNA: TGTGCCAGCAGCTTCAATAGCAATCAGCCCCAGCATTTT.

This chain joins TRBV10-3 and TRBJ2-2; D is possibly TRBD2 (6 bases). The CDR3 length is 16 residues. Germline assignment: CDR1 ENHRY and CDR2 SYGVKD. Trimming took off 3 bases at V and 2 bases at J, with 13 bases between the two ends. CDR3 sequence: CAISESGTFNTGELFF. CDR3 nucleotides: TGTGCCATCAGTGAATCCGGGACTTTTAACACCGGGGAGCTGTTTTTT.

The genes are TRBV18 and TRBJ1-5; 9 positions match TRBD1. The trim removed 6 bases at V and 5 bases at J, leaving 5 bases unmatched. CDR3 size: 14 residues. Germline CDR1 and CDR2: KGHSH and LQKENI. CDR3: CASSLQGADQPQHF. DNA of the CDR3: TGTGCCAGCTCGTTACAGGGGGCTGATCAGCCCCAGCATTTT.

V gene TRBV6-1 combines with J gene TRBJ1-1; TRBD1 agrees at 9 bases. Looked up from germline, CDR1 is MNHNS and CDR2 is SASEGT. V lost 2 bases, J lost 2 bases, and 6 bases stayed unmatched. This CDR3 comprises 16 residues. For the CDR3, the DNA is TGTGCCAGCAGTGAAACGGGGACAGGGCTAAACACTGAAGCTTTCTTT. It specifies CASSETGTGLNTEAFF.